These T cell receptor beta chains were read from a single sample in a study of cytomegalovirus exposure and HLA in healthy donors. Assay used: immunoSEQ multiplex PCR; TCRdb lists only in-frame clones, some missing. Here the sample spans some 130,000 clones, roughly 77% being singletons. Material: PBMCs. The receptors come from a male donor in good health and CMV-seronegative. Both conserved end residues are part of each CDR3. A D gene is named only where the DNA matches it firmly. Rows give clone size only sometimes, using once, few, many, or a class for an expanded clone.

D gene	clone size	V gene	CDR3 length	J gene	CDR3 DNA	CDR3 protein
.	.	TRBV9	14	TRBJ2-3	TGTGCCAGCAGCGCAGACAGACCCACAGATACGCAGTATTTT	CASSADRPTDTQYF
.	.	TRBV5-1	16	TRBJ2-1	TGCGCCAGCAGCTTGCTCACCGGAACAGGGTACAATGAGCAGTTCTTC	CASSLLTGTGYNEQFF
TRBD1	.	TRBV5-1	15	TRBJ2-2	TGCGCCAGCAGCACCGGGACAGCGAACACCGGGGAGCTGTTTTTT	CASSTGTANTGELFF
TRBD1	.	TRBV7-9	15	TRBJ2-6	TGTGCCAGCAGCCCGGGGACAGCACTGGCCAACGTCCTGACTTTC	CASSPGTALANVLTF
TRBD1	.	TRBV5-1	14	TRBJ2-5	TGCGCCAGCAGCGAAACGGCAGGGGGTAGCCAGCAGTACTTC	CASSETAGGSQQYF
.	.	TRBV14	11	TRBJ2-2	TGTGCCAGCAGCCAACAGGGGGAGCTGTTTTTT	CASSQQGELFF
TRBD1	few	TRBV18	14	TRBJ1-4	TGTGCCAGCTCACAGGGGGCTGGAAATGAAAAACTGTTTTTT	CASSQGAGNEKLFF
TRBD1	.	TRBV15	18	TRBJ2-5	TGTGCCACCAGCAGAGATTTGATTCAGGGGGCTTTGGAAGAGACCCAGTACTTC	CATSRDLIQGALEETQYF
TRBD1	.	TRBV18	15	TRBJ1-5	TGTGCCAGCTCACCCGGACAGGGGGCTAATCAGCCCCAGCATTTT	CASSPGQGANQPQHF
TRBD2	.	TRBV5-1	16	TRBJ2-6	TGCGCCAGCAGCTTGGCCGGGGGGGAAGGGGCCAACGTCCTGACTTTC	CASSLAGGEGANVLTF
TRBD2	.	TRBV14	15	TRBJ2-3	TGTGCCAGCAGCCTTGGACTAGGAGGCACAGATACGCAGTATTTT	CASSLGLGGTDTQYF
TRBD1	.	TRBV6-5	15	TRBJ1-5	TGTGCCAGCAGGGCCGGGACAGCGCATAATCAGCCCCAGCATTTT	CASRAGTAHNQPQHF
.	.	TRBV7-9	15	TRBJ1-4	TGTGCCAGCAGCTCGCAGGGCTTAGCTAATGAAAAACTGTTTTTT	CASSSQGLANEKLFF
TRBD1	.	TRBV5-1	16	TRBJ1-4	TGCGCCAGCAGCTCGTTCGGGACAGGGGTTATCGAAAAACTGTTTTTT	CASSSFGTGVIEKLFF
TRBD1	.	TRBV6-5	15	TRBJ2-5	TGTGCCAGCAGTTACGACAGGGCAACCAAAGAGACCCAGTACTTC	CASSYDRATKETQYF
.	.	TRBV19	17	TRBJ2-5	TGTGCCAGTAGTATAGCCCCCTCGCAAGCGCGCGGAGAGACCCAGTACTTC	CASSIAPSQARGETQYF
TRBD1	few	TRBV18	14	TRBJ1-2	TGTGCCAGCTCCCCCGACAGGGTCCCCGCTGGCTACACCTTC	CASSPDRVPAGYTF
.	.	TRBV19	12	TRBJ2-7	TGTGCCAGTAGTTCCGACGGGGGACGGCGGTACTTC	CASSSDGGRRYF
TRBD1	once	TRBV5-4	15	TRBJ1-2	TGTGCCAGCAGCTTGGACGGACAGGGGTTTTATGGCTACACCTTC	CASSLDGQGFYGYTF
.	.	TRBV5-1	13	TRBJ2-7	TGCGCCAGCGGCAGGGACTCCCTCGGGGAGCAGTACTTC	CASGRDSLGEQYF
TRBD2	.	TRBV7-9	15	TRBJ2-7	TGTGCCAGCAGCCACAGACTAGCGGAATCCTACGAGCAGTACTTC	CASSHRLAESYEQYF
.	once	TRBV6-1	15	TRBJ2-1	TGTGCCAGCAGTGAAAGGCAGGGCCTCTACAATGAGCAGTTCTTC	CASSERQGLYNEQFF
.	.	TRBV10-2	13	TRBJ2-7	TGCGCCAGCAGTGAGTCGTGGCCCTACGAGCAGTACTTC	CASSESWPYEQYF
.	few	TRBV5-1	15	TRBJ2-5	TGCGCCAGCAGCTTGGCTAGCGACCCCCAAGAGACCCAGTACTTC	CASSLASDPQETQYF
TRBD1	few	TRBV5-5	15	TRBJ2-1	TGTGCCAGCAGCTGGGGACAGAGCTCCTACAATGAGCAGTTCTTC	CASSWGQSSYNEQFF
TRBD2	.	TRBV18	16	TRBJ2-2	TGTGCCAGCTCAACCGGACTAGCGGGGTCCGCCGGGGAGCTGTTTTTT	CASSTGLAGSAGELFF
TRBD2	.	TRBV2	15	TRBJ2-3	TGTGCCAGCAGTGACGGTCAGGGAGGGGCAGATACGCAGTATTTT	CASSDGQGGADTQYF
TRBD1	.	TRBV7-9	17	TRBJ2-1	TGTGCCAGCAGCTCAACTGACCGGGACAGGGGGTACAATGAGCAGTTCTTC	CASSSTDRDRGYNEQFF
TRBD2	.	TRBV10-3	15	TRBJ2-2	TGTGCCATCAGTGAAACTAGCGGGGGTAACGGGGAGCTGTTTTTT	CAISETSGGNGELFF
.	.	TRBV7-2	15	TRBJ1-4	TGTGCCAGCAGCTTATCGGTCACGCTTAATGAAAAACTGTTTTTT	CASSLSVTLNEKLFF
.	.	TRBV7-9	15	TRBJ1-2	TGTGCCAGCAGCTTAAGCGGGGGGGATAGCTATGGCTACACCTTC	CASSLSGGDSYGYTF
.	.	TRBV15	13	TRBJ1-1	TGTGCCACCAGCTCAGGTGGACAGACCAGAGCTTTCTTT	CATSSGGQTRAFF
.	.	TRBV9	15	TRBJ2-2	TGTGCCAGCAGCTTCTCCGGGGGGAACACCGGGGAGCTGTTTTTT	CASSFSGGNTGELFF
TRBD2	.	TRBV6-6	15	TRBJ2-3	TGTGCCAGCAGTTGGACAGCGGGAGGCACAGATACGCAGTATTTT	CASSWTAGGTDTQYF
.	.	TRBV6-5	15	TRBJ1-6	TGTGCCAGCAGCCCCCGGAGCTCCTATAATTCACCCCTCCACTTT	CASSPRSSYNSPLHF
TRBD2	once	TRBV7-2	15	TRBJ2-5	TGTGCCAGCAGCCCCAATGGGGGGGACCAAGAGACCCAGTACTTC	CASSPNGGDQETQYF
TRBD1	.	TRBV19	18	TRBJ1-5	TGTGCCAGTAGTACCCTTCTAACAGGGGGCGCGGGCAATCAGCCCCAGCATTTT	CASSTLLTGGAGNQPQHF
TRBD1	.	TRBV6-6	15	TRBJ1-2	TGTGCCACCAGGAGGGTGGGACAGGATAACTATGGCTACACCTTC	CATRRVGQDNYGYTF
TRBD2	.	TRBV7-9	14	TRBJ2-5	TGTGCCAGCAGCCCCGGACTAGCGGGAGTGGCCCAGTACTTC	CASSPGLAGVAQYF
TRBD1	.	TRBV7-9	14	TRBJ2-7	TGTGCCAGCAGCCCCATGACAGGGAACCACGAGCAGTACTTC	CASSPMTGNHEQYF
TRBD1	few	TRBV5-1	15	TRBJ1-1	TGCGCCAGCAGCCGGGGACAGGGTGGAAACACTGAAGCTTTCTTT	CASSRGQGGNTEAFF
.	.	TRBV5-1	16	TRBJ1-2	TGCGCCAGCAGCTTGGGACACAGGTTCTCTAACTATGGCTACACCTTC	CASSLGHRFSNYGYTF
.	.	TRBV19	16	TRBJ1-5	TGTGCCAGTAGTATAGCCGGCACCTTGGGAGGTCAGCCCCAGCATTTT	CASSIAGTLGGQPQHF
.	.	TRBV7-8	15	TRBJ2-4	TGTGCCAGCAGCTTAGCGGGCAGCGGCGGGAACATTCAGTACTTC	CASSLAGSGGNIQYF
.	.	TRBV5-1	18	TRBJ1-2	TGCGCCAGCAGCTTGAATTCGGCAGGGGTCGTTCCTAACTATGGCTACACCTTC	CASSLNSAGVVPNYGYTF
.	.	TRBV6-6	15	TRBJ1-2	TGTGCCAGCAGTTACTCGGGGGGGGCGAACTATGGCTACACCTTC	CASSYSGGANYGYTF
.	.	TRBV6-1	14	TRBJ2-7	TGTGCCAGCAGTGAAGTCGGGAGCTCCTACGAGCAGTACTTC	CASSEVGSSYEQYF
.	.	TRBV5-6	14	TRBJ2-7	TGTGCCAGCAGCTTGTTGGAGGTATCCTACGAGCAGTACTTC	CASSLLEVSYEQYF
.	once	TRBV11-2	13	TRBJ2-7	TGTGCCAGCAGCTTAGTTCAGTCCTACGAGCAGTACTTC	CASSLVQSYEQYF
TRBD2	.	TRBV4-2	15	TRBJ2-1	TGTGCCAGCAGCCCCGGGACTAGCGGCTACAATGAGCAGTTCTTC	CASSPGTSGYNEQFF
.	.	TRBV7-2	14	TRBJ1-5	TGTGCCAGCAGCCATGACAATAGCAATCAGCCCCAGCATTTT	CASSHDNSNQPQHF
.	.	TRBV6-5	14	TRBJ2-3	TGTGCCAGCAGTTACGGGCAGGGGACAGATACGCAGTATTTT	CASSYGQGTDTQYF
.	few	TRBV6-1	14	TRBJ1-3	TGTGCCAGCAGGTCCCGGGACACTGGAAACACCATATATTTT	CASRSRDTGNTIYF
.	.	TRBV4-2	15	TRBJ2-5	TGTGCCAGCAGCCAAGAGTGGCAAGCGTCGGAGACCCAGTACTTC	CASSQEWQASETQYF
TRBD1	.	TRBV27	15	TRBJ2-2	TGTGCCAGCAGTTCCTACCGGGACAGGACCGGGGAGCTGTTTTTT	CASSSYRDRTGELFF
.	.	TRBV5-1	12	TRBJ2-5	TGCGCCAGCAGCTGGGGAGAAGAGACCCAGTACTTC	CASSWGEETQYF
.	.	TRBV27	15	TRBJ1-1	TGTGCCAGCAGTTTAGGAGCCTTCCTGAACACTGAAGCTTTCTTT	CASSLGAFLNTEAFF